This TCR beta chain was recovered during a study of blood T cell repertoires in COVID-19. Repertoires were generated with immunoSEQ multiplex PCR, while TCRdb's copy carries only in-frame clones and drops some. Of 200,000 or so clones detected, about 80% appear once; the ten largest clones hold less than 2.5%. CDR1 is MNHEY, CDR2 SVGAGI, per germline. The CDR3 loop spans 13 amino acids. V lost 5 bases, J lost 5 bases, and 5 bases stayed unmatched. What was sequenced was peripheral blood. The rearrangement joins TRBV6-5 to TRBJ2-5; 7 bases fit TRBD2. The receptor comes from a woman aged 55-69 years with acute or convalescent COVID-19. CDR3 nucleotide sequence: TGTGCCAGCAGTAAGACTAGCCCGGAGACCCAGTACTTC. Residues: CASSKTSPETQYF.